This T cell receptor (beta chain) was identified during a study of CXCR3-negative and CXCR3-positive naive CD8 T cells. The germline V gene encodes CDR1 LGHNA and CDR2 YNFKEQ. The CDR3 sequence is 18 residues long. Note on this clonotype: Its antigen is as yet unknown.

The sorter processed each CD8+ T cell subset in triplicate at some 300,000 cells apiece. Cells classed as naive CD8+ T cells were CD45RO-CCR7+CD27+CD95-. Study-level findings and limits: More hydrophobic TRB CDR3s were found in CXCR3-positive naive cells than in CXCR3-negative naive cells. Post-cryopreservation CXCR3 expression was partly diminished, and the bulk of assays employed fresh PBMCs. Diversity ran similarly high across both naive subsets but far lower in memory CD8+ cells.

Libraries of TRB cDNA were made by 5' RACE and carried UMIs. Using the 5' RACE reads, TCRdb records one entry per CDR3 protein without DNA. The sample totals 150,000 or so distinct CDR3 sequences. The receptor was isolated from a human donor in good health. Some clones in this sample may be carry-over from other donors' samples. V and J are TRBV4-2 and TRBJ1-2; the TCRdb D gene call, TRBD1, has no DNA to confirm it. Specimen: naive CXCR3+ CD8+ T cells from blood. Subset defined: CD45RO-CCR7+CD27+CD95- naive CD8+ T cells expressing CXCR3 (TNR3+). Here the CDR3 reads CASSQDIDQGASYHGYTF.